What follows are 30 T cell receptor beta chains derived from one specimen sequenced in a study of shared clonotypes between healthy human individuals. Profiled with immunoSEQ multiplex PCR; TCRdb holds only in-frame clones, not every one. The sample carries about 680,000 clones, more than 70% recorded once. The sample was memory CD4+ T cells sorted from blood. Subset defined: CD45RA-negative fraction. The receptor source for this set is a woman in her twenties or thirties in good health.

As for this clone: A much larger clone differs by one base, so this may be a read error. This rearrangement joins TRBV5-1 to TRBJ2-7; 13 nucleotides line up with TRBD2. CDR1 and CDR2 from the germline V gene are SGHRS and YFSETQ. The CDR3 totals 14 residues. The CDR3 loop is CASSPGTSGIEQCF. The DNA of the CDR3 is TGCGCCAGCAGCCCCGGGACTAGCGGGATCGAGCAGTGCTTC.

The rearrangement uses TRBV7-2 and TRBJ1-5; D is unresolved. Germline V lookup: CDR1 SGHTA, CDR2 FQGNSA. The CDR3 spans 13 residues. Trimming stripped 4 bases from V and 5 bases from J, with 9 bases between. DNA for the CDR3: TGTGCCAGCAGCTCAGACATGGATCAGCCCCAGCATTTT. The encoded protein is CASSSDMDQPQHF.

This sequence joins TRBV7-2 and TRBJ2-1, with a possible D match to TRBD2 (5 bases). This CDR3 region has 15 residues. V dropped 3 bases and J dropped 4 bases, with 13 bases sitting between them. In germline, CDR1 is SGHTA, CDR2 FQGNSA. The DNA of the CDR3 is TGTGCCAGCAGCTTCCCGAGGGTAACTTACAATGAGCAGTTCTTC. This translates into CASSFPRVTYNEQFF.

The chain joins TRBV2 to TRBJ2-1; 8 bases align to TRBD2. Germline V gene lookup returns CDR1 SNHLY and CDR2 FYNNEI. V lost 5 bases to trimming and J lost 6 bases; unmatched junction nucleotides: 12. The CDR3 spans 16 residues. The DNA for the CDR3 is TGTGCCAGCAGTCTAAGAGCGGGAGTGGGGTCCAATGAGCAGTTCTTC. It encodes CASSLRAGVGSNEQFF.

CDR3 sequence reads: CAWVPQNTEAFF. CDR3 nucleotide sequence: TGTGCCTGGGTCCCCCAGAACACTGAAGCTTTCTTT. V gene TRBV30 combines with J gene TRBJ1-1; unclear D gene. V dropped 5 bases and J dropped 1 base, with 8 bases sitting between them. Germline CDR1 is GTSNPN and CDR2 is SVGIG (reference sequence). The CDR3 sequence is 12 residues long.

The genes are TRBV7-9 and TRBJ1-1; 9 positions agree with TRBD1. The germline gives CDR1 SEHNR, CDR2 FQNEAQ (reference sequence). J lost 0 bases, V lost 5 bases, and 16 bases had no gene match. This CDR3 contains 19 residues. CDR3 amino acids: CASSPQGAWIEFMNTEAFF. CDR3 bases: TGTGCCAGCAGCCCACAGGGGGCCTGGATCGAGTTTATGAACACTGAAGCTTTCTTT.

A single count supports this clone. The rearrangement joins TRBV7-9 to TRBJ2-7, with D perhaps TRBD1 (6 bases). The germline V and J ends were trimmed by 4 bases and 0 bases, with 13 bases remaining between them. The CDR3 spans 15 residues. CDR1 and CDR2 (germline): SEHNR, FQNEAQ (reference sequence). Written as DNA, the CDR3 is TGTGCCAGCAGCTCCTCCGGGACATCCTCCTACGAGCAGTACTTC. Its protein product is CASSSSGTSSYEQYF.

The CDR3, as DNA: TGTGCCAGCTCACGGCAGACTAGCGGGCCCAATGAGCAGTTCTTC. Its protein is CASSRQTSGPNEQFF. J is TRBJ2-1 and V is TRBV5-5; TRBD2 aligns across 10 bases. V trimming: 7 bases; J trimming: 6 bases; junction bases outside the gene matches: 10. The CDR3 is made up of 15 amino acids. Per the germline V gene, CDR1 is SGHKS and CDR2 is YYEKEE (reference sequence).

Here the CDR3 DNA reads TGTGCCAGCAGTGGGGGGCTGGGGGCCGGGACAGTTCAAGAGACCCAGTACTTC. Its translation: CASSGGLGAGTVQETQYF. The chain combines TRBV6-1 with TRBJ2-5; 7 nucleotides align to TRBD1. V trimming: 4 bases; J trimming: 2 bases; junction bases outside the gene matches: 16. Germline V gives CDR1 MNHNS, CDR2 SASEGT. CDR3 length: 18 residues.

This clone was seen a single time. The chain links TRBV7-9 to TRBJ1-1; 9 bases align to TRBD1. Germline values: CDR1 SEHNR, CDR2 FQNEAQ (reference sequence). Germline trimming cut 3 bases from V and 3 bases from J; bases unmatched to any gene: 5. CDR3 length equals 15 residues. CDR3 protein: CASSFQQGADTEAFF. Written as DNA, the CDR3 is TGTGCCAGCAGCTTTCAACAGGGGGCGGACACTGAAGCTTTCTTT.

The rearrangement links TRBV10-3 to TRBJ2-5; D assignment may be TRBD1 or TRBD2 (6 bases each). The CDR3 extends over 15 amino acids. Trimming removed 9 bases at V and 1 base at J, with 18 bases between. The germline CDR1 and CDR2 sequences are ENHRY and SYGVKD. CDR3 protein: CAMGAAGSAQETQYF. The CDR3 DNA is TGTGCCATGGGGGCCGCGGGGTCAGCCCAAGAGACCCAGTACTTC.

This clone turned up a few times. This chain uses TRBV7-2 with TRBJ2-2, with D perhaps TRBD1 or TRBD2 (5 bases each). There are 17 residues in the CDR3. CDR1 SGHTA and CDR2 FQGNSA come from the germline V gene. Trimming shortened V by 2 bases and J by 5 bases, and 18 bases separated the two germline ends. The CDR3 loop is CASSLNRLGTLTGELFF. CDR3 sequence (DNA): TGTGCCAGCAGCTTAAATCGTCTGGGGACCTTGACCGGGGAGCTGTTTTTT.

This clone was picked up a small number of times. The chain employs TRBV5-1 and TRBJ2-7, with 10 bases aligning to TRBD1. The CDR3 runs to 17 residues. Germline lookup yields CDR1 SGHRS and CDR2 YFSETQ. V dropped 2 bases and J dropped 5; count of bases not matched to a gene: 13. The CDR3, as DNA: TGCGCCAGCAGCTTTCGGACAGGGGGACCGCGGAGCGACGAGCAGTACTTC. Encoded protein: CASSFRTGGPRSDEQYF. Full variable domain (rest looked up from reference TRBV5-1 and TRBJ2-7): KAGVTQTPRYLIKTRGQQVTLSCSPISGHRSVSWYQQTPGQGLQFLFEYFSETQRNKGNFPGRFSGRQFSNSRSEMNVSTLELGDSALYLCASSFRTGGPRSDEQYFGPGTRLTVT.

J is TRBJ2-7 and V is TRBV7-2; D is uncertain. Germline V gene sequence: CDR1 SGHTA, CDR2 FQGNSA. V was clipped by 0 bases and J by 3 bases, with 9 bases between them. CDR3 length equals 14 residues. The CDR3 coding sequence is TGTGCCAGCAGCTTAGCTCAACGAGACTACGAGCAGTACTTC. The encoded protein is CASSLAQRDYEQYF.

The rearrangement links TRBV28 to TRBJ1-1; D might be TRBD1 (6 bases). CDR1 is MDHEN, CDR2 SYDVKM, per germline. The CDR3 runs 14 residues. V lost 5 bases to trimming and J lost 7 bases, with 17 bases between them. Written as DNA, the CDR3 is TGTGCCAGCAGTATTGGGACACTGGGTATTGAAGCTTTCTTT. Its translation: CASSIGTLGIEAFF.

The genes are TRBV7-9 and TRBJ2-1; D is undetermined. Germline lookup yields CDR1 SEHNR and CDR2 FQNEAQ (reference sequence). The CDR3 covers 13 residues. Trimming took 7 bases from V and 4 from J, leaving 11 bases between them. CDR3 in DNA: TGTGCCAGCAAGCTGGGCCGTTACAATGAGCAGTTCTTC. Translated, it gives CASKLGRYNEQFF.

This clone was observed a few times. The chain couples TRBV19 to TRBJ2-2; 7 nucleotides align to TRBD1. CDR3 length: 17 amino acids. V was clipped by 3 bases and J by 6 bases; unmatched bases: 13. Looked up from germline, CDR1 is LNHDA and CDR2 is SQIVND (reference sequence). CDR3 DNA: TGTGCCAGTAGTATTCCGAGGGGACAGAGAGGGGCCGGGGAGCTGTTTTTT. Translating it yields CASSIPRGQRGAGELFF.

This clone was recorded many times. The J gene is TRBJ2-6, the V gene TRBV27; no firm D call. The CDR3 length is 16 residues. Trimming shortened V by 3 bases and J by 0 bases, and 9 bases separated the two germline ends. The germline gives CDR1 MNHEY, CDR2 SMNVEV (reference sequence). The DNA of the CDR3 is TGTGCCAGCAGTTTCCGACTGACCTCTGGGGCCAACGTCCTGACTTTC. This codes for CASSFRLTSGANVLTF.

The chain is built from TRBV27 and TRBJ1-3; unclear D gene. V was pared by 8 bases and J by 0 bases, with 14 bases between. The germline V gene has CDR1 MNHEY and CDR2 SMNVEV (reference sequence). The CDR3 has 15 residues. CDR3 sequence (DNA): TGTGCCAGCGCCCTCGGATTTGGCTCTGGAAACACCATATATTTT. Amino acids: CASALGFGSGNTIYF.

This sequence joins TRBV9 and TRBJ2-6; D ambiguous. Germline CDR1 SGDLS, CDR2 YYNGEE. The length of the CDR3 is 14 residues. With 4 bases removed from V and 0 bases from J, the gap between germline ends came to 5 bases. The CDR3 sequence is CASSPHSGANVLTF. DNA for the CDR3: TGTGCCAGCAGCCCACACTCTGGGGCCAACGTCCTGACTTTC. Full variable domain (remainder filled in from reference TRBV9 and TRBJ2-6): DSGVTQTPKHLITATGQRVTLRCSPRSGDLSVYWYQQSLDQGLQFLIQYYNGEERAKGNILERFSAQQFPDLHSELNLSSLELGDSALYFCASSPHSGANVLTFGAGSRLTVL.

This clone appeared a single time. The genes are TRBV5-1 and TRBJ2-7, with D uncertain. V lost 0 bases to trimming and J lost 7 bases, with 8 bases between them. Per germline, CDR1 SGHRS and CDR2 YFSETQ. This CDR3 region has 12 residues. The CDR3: CASSLASEEQYF. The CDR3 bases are TGCGCCAGCAGCTTGGCCTCGGAGGAGCAGTACTTC.

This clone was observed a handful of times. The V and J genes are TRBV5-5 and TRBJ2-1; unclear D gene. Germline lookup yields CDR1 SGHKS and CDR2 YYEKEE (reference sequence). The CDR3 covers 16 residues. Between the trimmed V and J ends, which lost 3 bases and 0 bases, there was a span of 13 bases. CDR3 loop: CASSWWATSSYNEQFF. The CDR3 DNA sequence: TGTGCCAGCAGCTGGTGGGCGACGAGCTCCTACAATGAGCAGTTCTTC. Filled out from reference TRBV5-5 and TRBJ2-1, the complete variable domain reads DAGVTQSPTHLIKTRGQQVTLRCSPISGHKSVSWYQQVLGQGPQFIFQYYEKEERGRGNFPDRFSARQFPNYSSELNVNALLLGDSALYLCASSWWATSSYNEQFFGPGTRLTVL.

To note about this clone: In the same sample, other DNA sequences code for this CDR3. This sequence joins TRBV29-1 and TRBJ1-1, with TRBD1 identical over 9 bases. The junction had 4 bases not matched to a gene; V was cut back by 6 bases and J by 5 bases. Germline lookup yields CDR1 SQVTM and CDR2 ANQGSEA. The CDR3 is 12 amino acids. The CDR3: CSVDRGGTEAFF. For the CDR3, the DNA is TGCAGCGTCGACAGGGGGGGGACTGAAGCTTTCTTT.

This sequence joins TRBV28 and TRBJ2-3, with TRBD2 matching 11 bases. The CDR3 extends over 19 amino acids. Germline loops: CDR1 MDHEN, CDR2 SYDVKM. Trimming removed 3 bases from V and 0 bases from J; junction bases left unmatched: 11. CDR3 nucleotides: TGTGCCAGCAGTTTGGACTGGACTAGCGGGTACACTAGCACAGATACGCAGTATTTT. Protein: CASSLDWTSGYTSTDTQYF.

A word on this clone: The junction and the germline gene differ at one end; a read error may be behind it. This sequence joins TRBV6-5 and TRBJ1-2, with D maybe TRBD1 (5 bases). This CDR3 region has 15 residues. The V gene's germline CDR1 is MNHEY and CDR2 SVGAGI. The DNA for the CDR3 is TGTGTCAGCAGCCCCAGGGCCGACAGTAACTATGGCTACACCTTC. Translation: CVSSPRADSNYGYTF.

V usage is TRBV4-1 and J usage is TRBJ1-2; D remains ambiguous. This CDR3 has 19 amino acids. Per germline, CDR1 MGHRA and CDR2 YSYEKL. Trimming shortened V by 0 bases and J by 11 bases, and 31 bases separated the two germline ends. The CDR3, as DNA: TGCGCCAGCAGCCAAGATGGCGTGCAACGTTCCAGGTCCCGTTTGGCGTACACCTTC. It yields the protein CASSQDGVQRSRSRLAYTF.

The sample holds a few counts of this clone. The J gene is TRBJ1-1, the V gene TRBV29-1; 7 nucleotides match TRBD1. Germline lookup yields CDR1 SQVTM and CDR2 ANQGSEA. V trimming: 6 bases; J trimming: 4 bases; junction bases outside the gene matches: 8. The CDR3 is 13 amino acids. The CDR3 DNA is TGCAGCGTACCCAGACAGGGAGGCACTGAAGCTTTCTTT. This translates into CSVPRQGGTEAFF.

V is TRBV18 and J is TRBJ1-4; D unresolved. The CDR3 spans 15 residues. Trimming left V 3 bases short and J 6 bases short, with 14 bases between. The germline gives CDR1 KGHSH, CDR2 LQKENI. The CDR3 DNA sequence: TGTGCCAGCTCACCGGGCCCTGGGTCAGATGAAAAACTGTTTTTT. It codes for CASSPGPGSDEKLFF.

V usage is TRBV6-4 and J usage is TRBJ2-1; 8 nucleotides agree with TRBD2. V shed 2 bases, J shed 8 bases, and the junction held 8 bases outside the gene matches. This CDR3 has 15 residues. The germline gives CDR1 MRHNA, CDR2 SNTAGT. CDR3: CASSDEGTRIHEQFF. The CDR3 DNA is TGTGCCAGCAGTGACGAGGGGACTAGAATCCATGAGCAGTTCTTC.

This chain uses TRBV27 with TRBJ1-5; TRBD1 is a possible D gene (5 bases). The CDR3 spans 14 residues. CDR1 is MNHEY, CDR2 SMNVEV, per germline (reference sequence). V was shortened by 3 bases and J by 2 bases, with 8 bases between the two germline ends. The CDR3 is CASSFMGGNQPQHF. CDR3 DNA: TGTGCCAGCAGTTTCATGGGGGGCAATCAGCCCCAGCATTTT.